The T cell receptor beta chain described here comes from a study of response to subunit inactivated influenza vaccine (dated by TCRdb to the late 2010s). Study-wide context: Deep quantitative T cell receptor repertoire profiling was used in the study to track responses to a trivalent subunit inactivated influenza vaccine.

What the work shows at the level of the full study, not this receptor alone: It was suggested by the authors that each seasonal influenza vaccination may recruit only a limited number of new T cells.

This clonotype has only a few counts. The target of this receptor is not known. No per-base quality is available; no much larger clone lies one base away. To prepare the library, RT-PCR was applied. TCRdb names Illumina HiSeq 2500 as the instrument used. TCRdb reran the public reads through fastp at Q25 and MiXCR, keeping productive beta chains. Every entry covers one CDR3 protein and lists the most common genes and DNA from its rows. The sample records over 400,000 distinct CDR3 sequences, 10% to 15% of which are singletons. The ten largest clones take up 13% of the sample. In light of the paper, this sample's time point label describes: 45 days after influenza vaccine administration. Specimen: PBMCs from blood, collected roughly 48 days after vaccination. This sequence originates from a man aged 50 to 59 who received an inactivated influenza vaccine. Donor details come from another sample of the same person, matched by shared clones.

The base sequence is TGCAGCGTTCTGACAGGGGACCGAGAGACCCAGTACTTC. This is translated as CSVLTGDRETQYF. The sequence joins TRBV29-1 to TRBJ2-5; the junction holds 8 bases that match TRBD1. The germline V gene provides CDR1 SQVTM and CDR2 ANQGSEA. The CDR3 goes from the cysteine to the phenylalanine over 13 residues. Left in the record is the CDR3 DNA by itself, 39 bases read in frame from the first base. V is trimmed back by 5 bases and J by 4 bases, and the junction contains 6 bases that no gene match accounts for. With the rest looked up from the reference TRBV29-1 and TRBJ2-5 genes rather than sequenced, the full variable domain is SAVISQKPSRDICQRGTSLTIQCQVDSQVTMMFWYRQQPGQSLTLIATANQGSEATYESGFVIDKFPISRPNLTFSTLTVSNMSPEDSSIYLCSVLTGDRETQYFGPGTRLLVL.